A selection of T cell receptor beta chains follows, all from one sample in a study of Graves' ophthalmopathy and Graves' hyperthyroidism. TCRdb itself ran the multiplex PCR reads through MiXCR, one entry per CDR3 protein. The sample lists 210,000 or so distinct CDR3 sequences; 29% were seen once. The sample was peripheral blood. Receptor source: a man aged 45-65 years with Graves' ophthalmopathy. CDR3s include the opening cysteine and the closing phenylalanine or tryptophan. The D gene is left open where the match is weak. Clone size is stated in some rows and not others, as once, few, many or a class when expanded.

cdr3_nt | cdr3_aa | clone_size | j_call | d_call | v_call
TGTGCCTGGTCACGGGGTAGCGGGATTTTGGGCTACGAGCAGTACTTC | CAWSRGSGILGYEQYF | many | TRBJ2-7 | TRBD2 | TRBV30
TGTGCCAGCAGCTTGACTAGCGGGAGTAGATACGAGCAGTACTTC | CASSLTSGSRYEQYF | many | TRBJ2-7 | TRBD2 | TRBV7-2
TGTGCCAGCAGTGAACGGGGGAAGGGCAATCAGCCCTGGCATTTT | CASSERGKGNQPWHF | NA | TRBJ1-5 | NA | TRBV2
TGTGCCAGCAGATCAGGAGCACTCGAGGCTTTCTTT | CASRSGALEAFF | NA | TRBJ1-1 | NA | TRBV12-3/TRBV12-4
TGCAGTGCTAAGAAGACAGGGACCGTAACCCAGTACTTC | CSAKKTGTVTQYF | many | TRBJ2-5 | TRBD1 | TRBV20-1
TGCGCCAGCAGCCGGACAGTCGAAGAGACCCAGTACTTC | CASSRTVEETQYF | many | TRBJ2-5 | NA | TRBV4-3
TGTGCCAGCAAAGTCGGGCCAACCTCTGGAAACACCATATATTTT | CASKVGPTSGNTIYF | few | TRBJ1-3 | NA | TRBV2
TGCGCCAGCAGCCAGATGCCGAGCGTCCCCTACGAGCAGTACTTC | CASSQMPSVPYEQYF | many | TRBJ2-7 | NA | TRBV4-1
TGTGCCAGCAGTTCGACACCCCGTGGAGGGGCGATACATTCACCCCTCCACTTT | CASSSTPRGGAIHSPLHF | NA | TRBJ1-6 | NA | TRBV28
TGTGCCAGCTCACCACCCGAAGATACGCAGTATTTT | CASSPPEDTQYF | few | TRBJ2-3 | NA | TRBV18
TGTGCCAGCAGCCCCTCGGGGCCCAATCAGCCCCAGCATTTT | CASSPSGPNQPQHF | many | TRBJ1-5 | NA | TRBV7-2
TGTGCCAGCAGTGGTCCGGGACTAGCGGGAGAAGAGACCCAGTACTTC | CASSGPGLAGEETQYF | many | TRBJ2-5 | TRBD2 | TRBV27
TGTGCCAGTAGTGTAACAGGGGGTCTGGACATTCAGTACTTC | CASSVTGGLDIQYF | many | TRBJ2-4 | TRBD1 | TRBV19
TGTGCCAGCAGCGTAGAAGGGGAGGGAAACACCATATATTTT | CASSVEGEGNTIYF | many | TRBJ1-3 | NA | TRBV9
TGCAGCGTTGAAAGGGGGGTGAAGAACACTGAAGCTTTCTTT | CSVERGVKNTEAFF | many | TRBJ1-1 | NA | TRBV29-1
TGTGCCAGCAGTTTAGAAGTCATAGGCAATCAGCCCCAGCATTTT | CASSLEVIGNQPQHF | many | TRBJ1-5 | NA | TRBV12-3/TRBV12-4
TGTGCCAGTAGTACGAACAGGGTACAGACCCAGTACTTC | CASSTNRVQTQYF | many | TRBJ2-5 | NA | TRBV19
TGTGCCAGCAGCTTCTCAGGGATGACCGGGGAGCTGTTTTTT | CASSFSGMTGELFF | NA | TRBJ2-2 | NA | TRBV7-2
TGTGCCAGCAGGTCGGACAGTCTTAACACTGAAGCTTTCTTT | CASRSDSLNTEAFF | many | TRBJ1-1 | NA | TRBV28
TGTGCCAGCAGTTTATGGGTGGTGGCAAGTAATAATTCACCCCTCCACTTT | CASSLWVVASNNSPLHF | NA | TRBJ1-6 | NA | TRBV12-3/TRBV12-4
TGTGCCAGTAGTATAAATCGGAACACTGAAGCTTTCTTT | CASSINRNTEAFF | NA | TRBJ1-1 | NA | TRBV19
TGCAGTGCTAGAGCCCTACACAGGTTAGGGGATGGCTACACCTTC | CSARALHRLGDGYTF | many | TRBJ1-2 | NA | TRBV20-1
TGTGCCAGCAGCCAAGGCTTCCCGGGGGCAGGAGCTTTCTTT | CASSQGFPGAGAFF | many | TRBJ1-1 | NA | TRBV14
TGTGCCAGCAGCCACCCGACAGGGGGCCTGTACACTGAAGCTTTCTTT | CASSHPTGGLYTEAFF | many | TRBJ1-1 | TRBD1 | TRBV7-9
TGTGCCAGTAGTGCGGGGGGACAGGGGACCTACGAGCAGTACTTC | CASSAGGQGTYEQYF | many | TRBJ2-7 | TRBD1 | TRBV19
TGCAGTGCTGCAGGACTAGCGCAAGAGACCCAGTACTTC | CSAAGLAQETQYF | many | TRBJ2-5 | TRBD2 | TRBV20-1
TGTGCCAGCAGTCCGGACATCGGCCCAGGGTTGCCCCAGCATTTT | CASSPDIGPGLPQHF | many | TRBJ1-5 | NA | TRBV12-3/TRBV12-4
TGTGCCTGGAGTCCCCTGACACCAAGGACTTATGGCTACACCTTC | CAWSPLTPRTYGYTF | many | TRBJ1-2 | NA | TRBV30
TGTGCCAGCAGTCCATCCCCGGGGGGGGGCCCCTACGAGCAGTACTTC | CASSPSPGGGPYEQYF | many | TRBJ2-7 | TRBD2 | TRBV28
TGTGCCAGCAGTCTCCAGGGAGGACCCTATGGCTACACCTTC | CASSLQGGPYGYTF | NA | TRBJ1-2 | NA | TRBV6-1
TGTGCCAGCAGCTTAGACAGGTTGGGCTACACCTTC | CASSLDRLGYTF | NA | TRBJ1-2 | NA | TRBV11-2
TGTGCCTGGGGGTCATGGATCTACGAGCAGTACTTC | CAWGSWIYEQYF | many | TRBJ2-7 | NA | TRBV30
TGCAGTGCCCGCGGGTTTACCTACGAGCAGTACTTC | CSARGFTYEQYF | many | TRBJ2-7 | NA | TRBV20-1
TGTGCCAGCAGTGTGGGGGGTGGAGGCACTGAAGCTTTCTTT | CASSVGGGGTEAFF | many | TRBJ1-1 | NA | TRBV25-1
TGTGCCAGCAGCCGTCTCCGAGACACCGGGGAGCTGTTTTTT | CASSRLRDTGELFF | few | TRBJ2-2 | NA | TRBV7-2
TGTGCCAGCAGCTTGGAGACAAGGGCTCCGGCTTTCTTT | CASSLETRAPAFF | many | TRBJ1-1 | NA | TRBV7-3
TGTGCCAGCAGGTCTACAGTGCGATCCCACTACGAGCAGTACTTC | CASRSTVRSHYEQYF | NA | TRBJ2-7 | NA | TRBV7-2
TGTGCCAGCAGCTTGGCCGAGGGTTCACCCCTCCACTTT | CASSLAEGSPLHF | many | TRBJ1-6 | NA | TRBV5-5
TGTGCCAGCAGAGCCGGGACAGGGAGGAACACTGAAGCTTTCTTT | CASRAGTGRNTEAFF | few | TRBJ1-1 | TRBD1 | TRBV6-1
TGTGCCAGCAGCGCTTGGGTAGCGGGACGGTACCTGTTTTTT | CASSAWVAGRYLFF | many | TRBJ2-2 | TRBD2 | TRBV11-2
TGTGCCAGCAGCTTCCGGGACAGCCACACTGAAGCTTTCTTT | CASSFRDSHTEAFF | many | TRBJ1-1 | TRBD1 | TRBV5-6
TGTGCCAGTTCGGCGGACATGACCTACGAGCAGTACTTC | CASSADMTYEQYF | many | TRBJ2-7 | NA | TRBV19
TGTGCCAGCAGCCGGAGTGGCTCTGAAGCTTTCTTT | CASSRSGSEAFF | many | TRBJ1-1 | NA | TRBV12-3/TRBV12-4
TGTGCCAGCAGTTACTCGAGCGGAGCCTACAATGAGCAGTTCTTC | CASSYSSGAYNEQFF | many | TRBJ2-1 | NA | TRBV6-5
TGTGCCATCAGTGAGTCGTCGGGTCAGCCGAACACTGAAGCTTTCTTT | CAISESSGQPNTEAFF | many | TRBJ1-1 | NA | TRBV10-3
TGTGCCAGCAGTCCGGGAAGGGGCAATTCACCCCTCCACTTT | CASSPGRGNSPLHF | NA | TRBJ1-6 | NA | TRBV6-1
TGTGCCAGCAGCTTAGATAGGAGACAGGGAATGTACGAGCAGTACTTC | CASSLDRRQGMYEQYF | many | TRBJ2-7 | TRBD1 | TRBV11-2